A selection of T cell receptor beta chains follows, all from one sample in a study of T cells expressing NK-cell markers. With the 5' RACE reads reprocessed, TCRdb shows one record per CDR3 protein and no DNA. The table for this sample gives about 190,000 distinct CDR3 sequences. Sequencing used blood T cells: a sorted CD56 or NKG2C T cell subset, CD4+ or CD8+ T cells, or bulk PBMC T cells (not recorded which). Source of these receptors: a man aged 18-70 years in good health. The CDR3 runs from the conserved cysteine through the conserved F or W.

v_call	j_call	cdr3_aa
TRBV5-6	TRBJ2-5	CASSSRDRVPETQYF
TRBV28	TRBJ1-2	CASSPDRVVPTHNYGYTF
TRBV27	TRBJ2-3	CASIRLAGDPLLSTDTQYF
TRBV11-2	TRBJ2-3	CASSLTGNLYYSTDTQYF
TRBV6-5	TRBJ2-5	CDSSYSLTSGPKETQYF
TRBV5-1	TRBJ2-7	CASSLWSGGGYEQYF
TRBV25-1	TRBJ2-1	CASSDGRGAWNEQFF
TRBV13	TRBJ1-5	CASSLQGVGNQPQHF
TRBV27	TRBJ2-2	CASSFAGLSSGELFF
TRBV27	TRBJ2-1	CASRDAGTLGRNEQFF
TRBV9	TRBJ2-3	CASSVRSGDTDTQYF
TRBV11-2	TRBJ2-7	CASSLTASGGAGYEQYF
TRBV11-2	TRBJ2-3	CASSSRGAGGLSARTQYF
TRBV28	TRBJ1-2	CASSLRGASGYTF
TRBV5-4	TRBJ2-7	CASSFRDRGAYEQYF
TRBV20-1	TRBJ2-1	CSASPGVRNNEQFF
TRBV4-2	TRBJ2-3	CASSTGGAPTDTQYF
TRBV11-2	TRBJ2-2	CASSYLETGELFF
TRBV7-9	TRBJ1-1	CASSFPPGELGTEAFF
TRBV12-5	TRBJ2-7	CASGLWPANSYEQYF
TRBV27	TRBJ2-1	CASSFLGAHSGASSYNEQFF
TRBV7-9	TRBJ1-3	CASSDTSSGNTIYF
TRBV11-2	TRBJ2-2	CASSPRTSVNTGELFF
TRBV6-4	TRBJ1-6	CASSDRTGGYNSPLHF
TRBV15	TRBJ2-1	CATERGGGYNEQFF
TRBV4-1	TRBJ2-3	CASSPTSGVADTQYF
TRBV6-1	TRBJ2-5	CASSEEARLQETQYF
TRBV14	TRBJ2-3	CASSQDSLDTQYF
TRBV13	TRBJ2-3	CASSPPGTTSTDTQYF
TRBV4-1	TRBJ1-2	CASSDRGSGGNYGYTF
TRBV7-3	TRBJ2-1	CASSPTLAGVGNEQFF
TRBV29-1	TRBJ1-3	CSVEGGEGDSGNTIYF
TRBV6-1	TRBJ1-4	CASSPSWGGSEKLFF
TRBV28	TRBJ2-1	CASNGRTRYNEQFF
TRBV12-3/TRBV12-4	TRBJ1-2	CASSLAGTVNYGYTF
TRBV5-1	TRBJ2-7	CARRDLLTYEQYF
TRBV7-9	TRBJ2-7	CASSLVVEDEQYF
TRBV5-1	TRBJ2-7	CASSPRDEQVYSYEQYF
TRBV21-1	TRBJ1-2	CASSKICGRDHYGYTF
TRBV14	TRBJ2-5	CASSQFSWETQYF
TRBV4-1	TRBJ2-1	CASSQAQTGGISYNEQFF
TRBV13	TRBJ2-5	CASSLGYREKETQYF
TRBV27	TRBJ2-3	CASSLFGSGGGDTQYF
TRBV6-5	TRBJ1-2	CASILTRDKGNYGYTF
TRBV12-3/TRBV12-4	TRBJ1-2	CANSLSPYPGHPYGYTF
TRBV20-1	TRBJ1-5	CSAGLAGGSQPQHF
TRBV29-1	TRBJ2-1	CSVEDLQWGDSYNEQFF
TRBV10-3	TRBJ1-2	CATTGQGIYGYTF
TRBV7-3	TRBJ2-7	CASSPGLAGGDEQYF
TRBV27	TRBJ1-4	CASAASGTGWEKLFF
TRBV20-1	TRBJ2-4	CSASGLGEYIKNIQYF